This TCR beta chain was sequenced for a study of blood T cell repertoires in COVID-19. Study-wide context: Researchers got acute and convalescent COVID-19 samples from the United States, Italy and Spain. PBMCs, B-cell-depleted T cells, or T cells were the source of the cDNA or gDNA that made up the material.

Per the study methods: Amplifying reference gene primers gave estimates of nucleated cell counts. The data were produced by immunoSEQ multiplex PCR, yet TCRdb's version contains in-frame clones alone and is incomplete. That table supplies the V and J calls and clone size; D and trimming were determined from the DNA. The sample lists about 42,000 clones; roughly 79% were seen once. The CDR3 spans 13 residues. CDR1 is SGDLS and CDR2 is YYNGEE in the germline V gene. Trimming stripped 0 bases from V and 4 bases from J, with 8 bases between. The chain couples TRBV9 to TRBJ2-7; TRBD2 is a possible D gene (6 bases). Sequenced: peripheral blood. The source is a woman of 80 years or more with acute or convalescent COVID-19. CDR3 residues: CASSVAAGYEQYF. The CDR3 nucleotides are TGTGCCAGCAGCGTAGCAGCGGGTTACGAGCAGTACTTC.